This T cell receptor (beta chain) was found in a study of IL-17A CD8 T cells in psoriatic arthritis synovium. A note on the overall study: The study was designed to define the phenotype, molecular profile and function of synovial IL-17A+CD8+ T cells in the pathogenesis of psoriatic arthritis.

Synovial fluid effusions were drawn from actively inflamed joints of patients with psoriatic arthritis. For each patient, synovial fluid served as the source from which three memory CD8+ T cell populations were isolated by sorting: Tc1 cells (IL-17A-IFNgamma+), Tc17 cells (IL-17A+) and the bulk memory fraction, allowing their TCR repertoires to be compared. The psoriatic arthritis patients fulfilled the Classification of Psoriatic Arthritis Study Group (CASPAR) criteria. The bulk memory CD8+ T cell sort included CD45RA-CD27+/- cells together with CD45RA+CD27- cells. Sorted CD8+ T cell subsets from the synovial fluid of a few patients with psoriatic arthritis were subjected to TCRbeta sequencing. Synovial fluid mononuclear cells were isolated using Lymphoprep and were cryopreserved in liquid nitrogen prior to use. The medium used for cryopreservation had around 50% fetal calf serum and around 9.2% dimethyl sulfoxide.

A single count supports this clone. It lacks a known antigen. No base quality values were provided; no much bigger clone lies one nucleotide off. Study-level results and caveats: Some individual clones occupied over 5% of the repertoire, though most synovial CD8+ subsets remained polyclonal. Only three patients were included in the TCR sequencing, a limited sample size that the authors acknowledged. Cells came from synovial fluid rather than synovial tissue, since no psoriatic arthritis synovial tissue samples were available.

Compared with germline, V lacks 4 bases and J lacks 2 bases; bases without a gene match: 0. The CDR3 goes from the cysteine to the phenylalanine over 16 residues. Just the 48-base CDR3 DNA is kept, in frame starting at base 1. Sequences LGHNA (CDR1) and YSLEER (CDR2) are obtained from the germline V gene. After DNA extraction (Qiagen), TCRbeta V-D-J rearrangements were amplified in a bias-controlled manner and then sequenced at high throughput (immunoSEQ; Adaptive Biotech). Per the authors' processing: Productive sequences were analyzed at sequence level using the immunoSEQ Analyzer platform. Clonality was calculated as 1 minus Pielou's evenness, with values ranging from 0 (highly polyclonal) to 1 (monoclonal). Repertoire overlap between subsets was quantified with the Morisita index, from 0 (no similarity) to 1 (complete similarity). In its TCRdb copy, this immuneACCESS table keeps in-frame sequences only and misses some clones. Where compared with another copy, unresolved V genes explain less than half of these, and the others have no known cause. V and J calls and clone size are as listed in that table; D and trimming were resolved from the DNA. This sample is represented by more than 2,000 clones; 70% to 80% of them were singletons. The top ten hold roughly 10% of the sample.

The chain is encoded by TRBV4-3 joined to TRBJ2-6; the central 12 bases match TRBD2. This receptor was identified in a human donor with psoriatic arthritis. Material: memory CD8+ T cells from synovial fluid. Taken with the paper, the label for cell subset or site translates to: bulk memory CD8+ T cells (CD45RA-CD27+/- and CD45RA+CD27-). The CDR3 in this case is CASSRTSGTGANVLTF. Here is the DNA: TGCGCCAGCAGCCGGACTAGCGGGACTGGGGCCAACGTCCTGACTTTC.